This is a list of T cell receptor beta chains from one sample in a study of shared clonotypes between healthy human individuals. The data were produced by immunoSEQ multiplex PCR, yet TCRdb's version contains in-frame clones alone and is incomplete. Of roughly 890,000 clones listed, around 92% are singletons. The sample consisted of naive CD8+ T cells sorted from blood. The receptor set was obtained from a man between 25 and 39 years old in good health. Both conserved end residues are part of each CDR3. A D gene is named only where the DNA matches it firmly. Part of the rows lack a size; the others show once, few, many or a class for expanded clones.

j_gene | abundance | v_gene | d_gene | CDR3nt | CDR3aa
TRBJ1-2 | . | TRBV18 | . | TGTGCCAGCTCACCACCGAGGCCCCCAGGGGTCGGCTACACCTTC | CASSPPRPPGVGYTF
TRBJ1-1 | . | TRBV28 | . | TGTGCCAGCAGTTTATACAGGAACACTGAAGCTTTCTTT | CASSLYRNTEAFF
TRBJ2-7 | . | TRBV7-2 | TRBD2 | TGTGCCAGCAGCTTAGAAATAGCGGGAGGAACCTACGAGCAGTACTTC | CASSLEIAGGTYEQYF
TRBJ1-2 | . | TRBV6-5 | . | TGTGCCAGCAGACTCCGCCAGGGCACCCGGTATGGCTACACCTTC | CASRLRQGTRYGYTF
TRBJ1-1 | . | TRBV4-1 | . | TGCGCCAGCAGCCAATATTCAGGAAACACTGAAGCTTTCTTT | CASSQYSGNTEAFF
TRBJ2-7 | . | TRBV6-6 | . | TGTGCCAGCAGTTACTTGATCGGACGGGCTAAGGAGCAGTACTTC | CASSYLIGRAKEQYF
TRBJ2-1 | . | TRBV5-1 | TRBD2 | TGCGCCAGCAGCCCAACCTTAGCGGGAGAGGCTGAGCAGTTCTTC | CASSPTLAGEAEQFF
TRBJ2-3 | . | TRBV7-2 | . | TGTGCCAGCAGCTTATTACCTCTCGACACCCTTGGCACAGATACGCAGTATTTT | CASSLLPLDTLGTDTQYF
TRBJ2-2 | . | TRBV6-1 | TRBD2 | TGTGCCAGCAGTGAAAAAGTAGCGGGAGGGACCACCGGGGAGCTGTTTTTT | CASSEKVAGGTTGELFF
TRBJ2-3 | . | TRBV6-4 | . | TGTGCCAGCAGTGGGGATAATCCCACAGATACGCAGTATTTT | CASSGDNPTDTQYF
TRBJ2-7 | . | TRBV20-1 | . | TGCAGTGCCAGAGTCATGGGCGAGCAGTACTTC | CSARVMGEQYF
TRBJ2-7 | . | TRBV7-2 | TRBD1 | TGTGCCACCGGACAGGGGGCTTACGAGCAGTACTTC | CATGQGAYEQYF
TRBJ2-1 | . | TRBV27 | . | TGTGCCAGCAGTTTCGGGGGTCCCTACAATGAGCAGTTCTTC | CASSFGGPYNEQFF
TRBJ2-2 | . | TRBV15 | . | TGTGCCACCAGCCCCCGAGAGGACACCGGGGAGCTGTTTTTT | CATSPREDTGELFF
TRBJ2-3 | . | TRBV27 | . | TGTGCCAGCAGTTTATCCAGGGGACTCCTCACAGATACGCAGTATTTT | CASSLSRGLLTDTQYF
TRBJ2-7 | . | TRBV7-2 | TRBD2 | TGTGCCAGCAGCCTCCCCGCTCAATTCATAGCGGGAGCCTACGAGCAGTACTTC | CASSLPAQFIAGAYEQYF
TRBJ2-5 | . | TRBV7-9 | . | TGTGCCAGCAGTCCGGTTCAGGGGCGCGAGGTGGGCCAAGAGACCCAGTACTTC | CASSPVQGREVGQETQYF
TRBJ1-2 | once | TRBV9 | . | TGTGCCAGCAGCGTAGGAGGGGCGGCTGGCTACACCTTC | CASSVGGAAGYTF
TRBJ2-7 | . | TRBV14 | TRBD1 | TGTGCCAGCAGCCAAGTGGGACAGGGGGACTACGAGCAGTACTTC | CASSQVGQGDYEQYF
TRBJ2-7 | . | TRBV7-8 | TRBD1 | TGTGCCAGCAGCTTCAGACAGGGATACGAGCAGTACTTC | CASSFRQGYEQYF
TRBJ1-5 | . | TRBV27 | . | TGTGCCAGCAGTTTGGGGGGGCGTTGGAGCAATCAGCCCCAGCATTTT | CASSLGGRWSNQPQHF
TRBJ2-7 | . | TRBV7-2 | TRBD1 | TGTGCCAGCAGCTCACGGGACAGGGGGCACGAGCAGTACTTC | CASSSRDRGHEQYF
TRBJ2-7 | . | TRBV27 | . | TGTGCCAGCAGTTTCAGACAACCCTACGAGCAGTACTTC | CASSFRQPYEQYF
TRBJ2-3 | . | TRBV27 | . | TGTGCCAGCAGTTCCCGACCAATCACAGATACGCAGTATTTT | CASSSRPITDTQYF
TRBJ2-3 | . | TRBV9 | TRBD2 | TGTGCCAGCAGCGTAGCGGGGGGCCTAGCGGGAGGGCCGACAGATACGCAGTATTTT | CASSVAGGLAGGPTDTQYF
TRBJ2-7 | . | TRBV11-3 | . | TGTGCCAGCAGCTTAGACCCGGGTGACGAGCAGTACTTC | CASSLDPGDEQYF
TRBJ2-7 | . | TRBV5-4 | TRBD2 | TGTGCCAGCAGCGACCGGACTAGCGGCTACGAGCAGTACTTC | CASSDRTSGYEQYF
TRBJ2-7 | once | TRBV7-6 | TRBD1 | TGTGCCAGCAGCTTAGGGACAGGGGCCTACGAGCAGTACTTC | CASSLGTGAYEQYF
TRBJ2-1 | . | TRBV4-3 | . | TGCGCCAGCAGCCAAGAGCGAGTCCCCTACAATGAGCAGTTCTTC | CASSQERVPYNEQFF
TRBJ2-2 | . | TRBV6-9 | TRBD1 | TGTGCCCTACCCCCAGGGGGCGTTGTGCCCGGGGAGCTGTTTTTT | CALPPGGVVPGELFF
TRBJ2-5 | . | TRBV29-1 | . | TGCAGCGTTGAGTTTGGCACCGGGCGGTACCAAGAGACCCAGTACTTC | CSVEFGTGRYQETQYF
TRBJ2-7 | . | TRBV29-1 | . | TGCAGCGTTGAAGATGGAAGCTCCTACGAGCAGTACTTC | CSVEDGSSYEQYF
TRBJ2-7 | . | TRBV27 | . | TGTGCCAGCAGTTTATCGTGGGACTACGAGCAGTACTTC | CASSLSWDYEQYF
TRBJ1-1 | . | TRBV14 | . | TGTGCCAGCAGCGAGACCAACTTGGGAACTGAAGCTTTCTTT | CASSETNLGTEAFF
TRBJ2-7 | . | TRBV7-3 | TRBD1 | TGTGCCAGCAGCCTACTAGGGACAGGGAACTACGAGCAGTACTTC | CASSLLGTGNYEQYF
TRBJ2-1 | . | TRBV13 | . | TGTGCCAGCAGCTTTATTGGTGGGCAGGGGAGTGCCAATGAGCAGTTCTTC | CASSFIGGQGSANEQFF
TRBJ2-3 | . | TRBV29-1 | . | TGCAGCGTTGACAGCCTTTCCACAGATACGCAGTATTTT | CSVDSLSTDTQYF
TRBJ2-1 | . | TRBV18 | . | TGTGCCAGCTCACCTCACCCGGACAATGAGCAGTTCTTC | CASSPHPDNEQFF
TRBJ2-3 | . | TRBV9 | TRBD2 | TGTGCCAGCAGCGTAGCTCGAGCGGGAGGGCCTACAGATACGCAGTATTTT | CASSVARAGGPTDTQYF
TRBJ1-5 | . | TRBV10-2 | . | TGCGCCAGCAGTGAGTCGCACCGGGATGAAAGCAATCAGCCCCAGCATTTT | CASSESHRDESNQPQHF
TRBJ2-6 | . | TRBV11-2 | . | TGTGCCAGCAGCCCCCCTAGGGGGGCGGCTGGGGCCAACGTCCTGACTTTC | CASSPPRGAAGANVLTF
TRBJ1-2 | . | TRBV15 | . | TGTGCCACCAGCGCTGGGGTTACAGGTGGCTACACCTTC | CATSAGVTGGYTF
TRBJ2-1 | once | TRBV29-1 | . | TGCAGCGTTGTGCAGGACTACAATGAGCAGTTCTTC | CSVVQDYNEQFF
TRBJ2-7 | . | TRBV2 | . | TGTGCCAGCAGTGAACCACTGGAGGCCAGCGTGGGAGAGCAGTACTTC | CASSEPLEASVGEQYF